This T cell receptor beta chain was identified during a study of T cells after yellow fever vaccination. Trimming removed 3 bases at V and 5 bases at J, with 11 bases between. CDR1 LNHNV and CDR2 YYDKDF come from the germline V gene (reference sequence). This CDR3 has 13 residues. One entry per CDR3 protein results from TCRdb running MiXCR on the 5' RACE reads. The sample holds 500,000 to 650,000 distinct CDR3 sequences, roughly an eighth seen once. The chain joins TRBV15 to TRBJ2-7; D is unresolved. This sequence originates from a man younger than 40 who received the YFV17D yellow fever vaccine. Sequenced material: PBMCs, taken on the day of the yellow fever booster vaccination. In nucleotides, the CDR3 is TGTGCCACCAGCAGGCTTTCAGGTAACGAGCAGTACTTC. Translating gives CATSRLSGNEQYF.